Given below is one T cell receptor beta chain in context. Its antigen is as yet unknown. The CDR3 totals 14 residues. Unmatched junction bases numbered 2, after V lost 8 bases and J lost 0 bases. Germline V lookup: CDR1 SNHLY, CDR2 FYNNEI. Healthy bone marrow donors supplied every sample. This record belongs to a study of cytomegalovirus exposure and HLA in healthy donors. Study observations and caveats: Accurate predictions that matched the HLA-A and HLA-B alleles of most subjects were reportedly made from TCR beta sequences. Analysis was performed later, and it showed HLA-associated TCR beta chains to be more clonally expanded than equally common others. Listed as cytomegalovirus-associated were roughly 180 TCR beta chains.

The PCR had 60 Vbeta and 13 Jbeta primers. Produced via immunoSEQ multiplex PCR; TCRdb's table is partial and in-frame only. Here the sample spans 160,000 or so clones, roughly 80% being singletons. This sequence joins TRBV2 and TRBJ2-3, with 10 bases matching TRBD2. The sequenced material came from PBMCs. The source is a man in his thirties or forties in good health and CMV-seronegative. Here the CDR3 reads CASLTSGSTDTQYF. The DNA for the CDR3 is TGTGCCAGCCTGACTAGCGGGAGCACAGATACGCAGTATTTT.